Listed below are T cell receptor beta chains from one sample, sequenced in a study of cytomegalovirus exposure and HLA in healthy donors. This table comes from immunoSEQ multiplex PCR, and its TCRdb copy is limited to in-frame clones, with some not included. This sample yields more than 110,000 clones, of which around 85% are seen a single time; approximately 8.2% belongs to the top ten. Sequencing was done on a sample of PBMCs. These receptors came from a woman aged 45 to 65 in good health and CMV-seropositive. CDR3s include the opening cysteine and the closing phenylalanine or tryptophan. The order of the fields is clone size, J gene, D gene, V gene, CDR3 protein, CDR3 DNA. D genes are given only for firm matches. Some rows mark clone size as missing; the rest say once, few, many or name a class of expanded clone.

size: .; J: TRBJ1-1; D: .; V: TRBV30; CDR3: CAWTKQSNTEAFF; DNA: TGTGCCTGGACAAAACAGTCAAACACTGAAGCTTTCTTT
size: .; J: TRBJ2-4; D: .; V: TRBV6-4; CDR3: CASSDSRRAKNIQYF; DNA: TGTGCCAGCAGTGACTCGCGGAGAGCCAAAAACATTCAGTACTTC
size: .; J: TRBJ1-5; D: .; V: TRBV28; CDR3: CASSTLRVGGDQPQHF; DNA: TGTGCCAGCAGTACTTTACGAGTCGGAGGAGATCAGCCCCAGCATTTT
size: .; J: TRBJ1-4; D: TRBD1; V: TRBV6-1; CDR3: CASSRQGLYEKLFF; DNA: TGTGCCAGCAGCCGACAGGGGTTATATGAAAAACTGTTTTTT
size: .; J: TRBJ2-3; D: .; V: TRBV6-5; CDR3: CASAGLGTDTQYF; DNA: TGTGCCAGTGCGGGGCTAGGCACAGATACGCAGTATTTT
size: .; J: TRBJ1-2; D: TRBD1; V: TRBV28; CDR3: CASSSQGENGYTF; DNA: TGTGCCAGCAGTTCCCAGGGGGAAAATGGCTACACCTTC
size: few; J: TRBJ2-3; D: TRBD1; V: TRBV18; CDR3: CASSPQADRGADTQYF; DNA: TGTGCCAGCTCACCTCAAGCGGACAGGGGGGCAGATACGCAGTATTTT
size: .; J: TRBJ2-5; D: .; V: TRBV7-6; CDR3: CASSLSFRGETQYF; DNA: TGTGCCAGCAGCTTATCGTTCAGGGGAGAGACCCAGTACTTC
size: .; J: TRBJ2-6; D: .; V: TRBV2; CDR3: CASCQDSSGANVLTF; DNA: TGTGCCAGCTGCCAGGACAGCTCTGGGGCCAACGTCCTGACTTTC
size: .; J: TRBJ1-2; D: .; V: TRBV28; CDR3: CASRIRVDYGYTF; DNA: TGTGCCAGCAGGATCAGGGTTGACTATGGCTACACCTTC
size: .; J: TRBJ2-5; D: .; V: TRBV9; CDR3: CASSVADFRYETQYF; DNA: TGTGCCAGCAGCGTAGCCGACTTTCGATACGAGACCCAGTACTTC
size: .; J: TRBJ2-5; D: TRBD1; V: TRBV19; CDR3: CASSIGTGGKTQYF; DNA: TGTGCCAGTAGTATTGGGACAGGGGGAAAGACCCAGTACTTC
size: .; J: TRBJ1-1; D: TRBD1; V: TRBV27; CDR3: CASSFLTTGGDTEAFF; DNA: TGTGCCAGCAGTTTTCTTACGACAGGGGGGGACACTGAAGCTTTCTTT
size: .; J: TRBJ2-2; D: TRBD2; V: TRBV2; CDR3: CASSERSGDTGELFF; DNA: TGTGCCAGCAGTGAACGTAGCGGGGACACCGGGGAGCTGTTTTTT
size: .; J: TRBJ2-7; D: .; V: TRBV11-3; CDR3: CASSLNRAHEQYF; DNA: TGTGCCAGCAGCTTAAACAGGGCCCACGAGCAGTACTTC
size: once; J: TRBJ2-1; D: TRBD2; V: TRBV7-7; CDR3: CASSLVYTSGVSNEQFF; DNA: TGTGCTAGCAGCTTAGTATATACTAGCGGGGTATCCAATGAGCAGTTCTTC
size: .; J: TRBJ2-5; D: TRBD2; V: TRBV11-3; CDR3: CASSLGGTSGQTQYF; DNA: TGTGCCAGCAGCTTAGGAGGGACTAGCGGGCAGACCCAGTACTTC
size: .; J: TRBJ2-5; D: .; V: TRBV5-4; CDR3: CASSQDAGGQETQYF; DNA: TGTGCCAGCAGCCAGGATGCGGGTGGGCAAGAGACCCAGTACTTC
size: few; J: TRBJ2-7; D: .; V: TRBV19; CDR3: CASSPRTVSYEQYF; DNA: TGTGCCAGTAGTCCGAGGACTGTATCCTACGAGCAGTACTTC
size: .; J: TRBJ1-5; D: TRBD1; V: TRBV6-5; CDR3: CASSFDRANQPQHF; DNA: TGTGCCAGCAGTTTTGACAGGGCGAATCAGCCCCAGCATTTT
size: .; J: TRBJ2-1; D: TRBD2; V: TRBV14; CDR3: CASSRIVGGGIPNEQFF; DNA: TGTGCCAGCAGCCGCATCGTTGGCGGGGGGATCCCCAATGAGCAGTTCTTC
size: many; J: TRBJ1-2; D: .; V: TRBV6-4; CDR3: CASSDSGGVDGYTF; DNA: TGTGCCAGCAGTGACTCTGGAGGGGTGGATGGCTACACCTTC
size: .; J: TRBJ2-7; D: TRBD1; V: TRBV7-2; CDR3: CASSSGQGGFYEQYF; DNA: TGTGCCAGCAGCTCTGGACAGGGGGGATTCTACGAGCAGTACTTC
size: .; J: TRBJ1-2; D: TRBD1; V: TRBV5-6; CDR3: CASSLGRAGGGYTF; DNA: TGTGCCAGCAGCTTGGGTCGGGCAGGGGGCGGCTACACCTTC
size: .; J: TRBJ2-2; D: TRBD1; V: TRBV5-1; CDR3: CASSPGQAYTGELFF; DNA: TGCGCCAGCAGCCCCGGACAGGCTTACACCGGGGAGCTGTTTTTT
size: few; J: TRBJ1-5; D: .; V: TRBV15; CDR3: CATSRAMGQRNNQPQHF; DNA: TGTGCCACCAGCAGAGCGATGGGACAAAGAAACAATCAGCCCCAGCATTTT
size: few; J: TRBJ2-2; D: .; V: TRBV5-4; CDR3: CASSPWGYSAPTGELFF; DNA: TGTGCCAGCAGCCCGTGGGGCTATTCGGCCCCCACCGGGGAGCTGTTTTTT
size: .; J: TRBJ1-1; D: .; V: TRBV4-3; CDR3: CASSNRLNGGDPLAFF; DNA: TGCGCCAGCAGCAACAGACTAAACGGAGGGGATCCCCTGGCTTTCTTT
size: .; J: TRBJ1-1; D: TRBD1; V: TRBV9; CDR3: CASSGQGLNTEAFF; DNA: TGTGCCAGCAGCGGACAGGGTTTGAACACTGAAGCTTTCTTT
size: many; J: TRBJ2-1; D: .; V: TRBV9; CDR3: CASSAINEQFF; DNA: TGTGCCAGCAGCGCAATCAATGAGCAGTTCTTC
size: .; J: TRBJ2-7; D: .; V: TRBV5-1; CDR3: CASSLAGAAAYEQYF; DNA: TGCGCCAGCAGCTTGGCAGGGGCTGCCGCCTACGAGCAGTACTTC
size: .; J: TRBJ2-7; D: .; V: TRBV5-4; CDR3: CASSLSLNEQYF; DNA: TGTGCCAGCAGCTTGTCTTTAAACGAGCAGTACTTC
size: .; J: TRBJ1-2; D: .; V: TRBV20-1; CDR3: CSASPFRGRTF; DNA: TGCAGTGCTAGTCCCTTCAGGGGCCGCACCTTC
size: .; J: TRBJ2-3; D: TRBD2; V: TRBV5-1; CDR3: CASSSDFAGGSQYF; DNA: TGCGCCAGCAGCTCGGACTTTGCGGGAGGGAGTCAGTATTTT
size: .; J: TRBJ2-2; D: TRBD1; V: TRBV7-3; CDR3: CASSSGTGLYTGELFF; DNA: TGTGCCAGCAGCTCAGGGACAGGGCTGTACACCGGGGAGCTGTTTTTT
size: few; J: TRBJ2-7; D: TRBD1; V: TRBV7-3; CDR3: CASRDRGDHEQYF; DNA: TGTGCCAGCAGGGACAGGGGAGACCACGAGCAGTACTTC
size: .; J: TRBJ2-7; D: TRBD1; V: TRBV5-4; CDR3: CASSRPGTGNSEQYF; DNA: TGTGCCAGCAGCCGACCCGGGACAGGGAACTCGGAGCAGTACTTC
size: once; J: TRBJ2-2; D: TRBD2; V: TRBV5-1; CDR3: CASRPTSGVNTGELFF; DNA: TGCGCCAGCAGACCGACTAGCGGGGTCAACACCGGGGAGCTGTTTTTT
size: .; J: TRBJ1-1; D: .; V: TRBV19; CDR3: CASKNQGNTEAFF; DNA: TGTGCCAGTAAGAATCAGGGAAACACTGAAGCTTTCTTT